The T cell receptor beta chain under discussion was sequenced for a study of CD4 T cells in relation to SARS-CoV-2 and coronaviruses. Here immunoSEQ multiplex PCR was the method, and the copy in TCRdb shows in-frame clones only, minus some. The table records some 14,000 clones, roughly 78% of them present only once. As regards this clone: Its antigen is unknown.

Unexposed donor CD4+ T cells date from about 2010-2019, before the COVID-19 pandemic. After ten to eleven days of culture, CD4+ T cells were isolated. Unexposed-donor CD4+ T cells were probed with SARS-CoV-2 S/N and four cold-coronavirus spikes, cells permitting. Half the medium was replaced with IL-2 medium on days 3 and 7. The sequencing input was CD4+ T cells from PBMCs, cultured in vitro. The TCR sequence derives from a human donor in good health.

The CDR3 DNA sequence: TGTGCAAGTCGTCCGGGAGGGGTCCTCGAGCAGTACTTC. Protein product: CASRPGGVLEQYF. V gene TRBV12-2 combines with J gene TRBJ2-7; TRBD2 was called by the table and not checked on the DNA. TRBV12-2 is flagged as a pseudogene. The CDR3 runs 13 residues.